A selection of T cell receptor beta chains follows, all from one sample in a study of blood T cell repertoires in COVID-19. TCRdb keeps only in-frame clones here, not all; method: immunoSEQ multiplex PCR. Here the sample spans about 76,000 clones, more than 75% being singletons. Sequenced material: peripheral blood. Source of these receptors: a human donor in a cohort sampled during active COVID-19. CDR3s include the opening cysteine and the closing phenylalanine or tryptophan. Fields, in order: J gene, D gene, V gene, clone size, CDR3 protein, CDR3 DNA. D genes are given only for firm matches. Size is omitted from some rows. Given values are once, few, many or a class for expanded clones.

J gene: TRBJ2-1
D gene: .
V gene: TRBV6-6
clone size: .
CDR3 protein: CASSYASGEQFF
CDR3 DNA: TGTGCCAGCAGTTATGCAAGCGGAGAGCAGTTCTTC

J gene: TRBJ2-2
D gene: TRBD1
V gene: TRBV9
clone size: .
CDR3 protein: CASSWDSNTGELFF
CDR3 DNA: TGTGCCAGCAGCTGGGACAGCAACACCGGGGAGCTGTTTTTT

J gene: TRBJ2-1
D gene: .
V gene: TRBV7-3
clone size: .
CDR3 protein: CASSLTSGSNEQFF
CDR3 DNA: TGTGCCAGCAGCTTAACGTCCGGGAGCAATGAGCAGTTCTTC

J gene: TRBJ2-1
D gene: TRBD2
V gene: TRBV6-1
clone size: .
CDR3 protein: CASSETFGGGFNEQFF
CDR3 DNA: TGTGCCAGCAGTGAAACTTTTGGCGGGGGTTTTAATGAGCAGTTCTTC

J gene: TRBJ1-1
D gene: TRBD1
V gene: TRBV14
clone size: .
CDR3 protein: CASSGLPTGAGNTEAFF
CDR3 DNA: TGTGCCAGCAGCGGCCTTCCCACAGGGGCCGGGAACACTGAAGCTTTCTTT

J gene: TRBJ1-1
D gene: .
V gene: TRBV14
clone size: .
CDR3 protein: CASSQVRGTEAFF
CDR3 DNA: TGTGCCAGCAGCCAAGTCCGGGGAACTGAAGCTTTCTTT

J gene: TRBJ2-6
D gene: .
V gene: TRBV5-1
clone size: .
CDR3 protein: CASSLGPGAISFSSGANVLTF
CDR3 DNA: TGCGCCAGCAGCTTGGGGCCAGGGGCGATATCCTTCAGCTCTGGGGCCAACGTCCTGACTTTC

J gene: TRBJ1-2
D gene: TRBD1
V gene: TRBV3-1/TRBV3-2
clone size: .
CDR3 protein: CASSRGSGTGPNYGYTF
CDR3 DNA: TGTGCCAGCAGCCGGGGGTCCGGGACAGGGCCTAACTATGGCTACACCTTC

J gene: TRBJ2-7
D gene: .
V gene: TRBV7-6
clone size: few
CDR3 protein: CASSLATNGAYEQYF
CDR3 DNA: TGTGCCAGCAGCTTAGCGACTAACGGGGCCTACGAGCAGTACTTC

J gene: TRBJ2-7
D gene: TRBD1
V gene: TRBV29-1
clone size: once
CDR3 protein: CSVGKTTGGREQYF
CDR3 DNA: TGCAGCGTTGGGAAGACAACAGGGGGTCGGGAGCAGTACTTC

J gene: TRBJ2-3
D gene: .
V gene: TRBV7-3
clone size: .
CDR3 protein: CASSPGDWPDTQYF
CDR3 DNA: TGTGCCAGCAGCCCCGGGGACTGGCCAGATACGCAGTATTTT

J gene: TRBJ2-1
D gene: .
V gene: TRBV28
clone size: .
CDR3 protein: CASSPPYFPTGMGYNEQFF
CDR3 DNA: TGTGCCAGCAGTCCGCCTTATTTCCCAACAGGGATGGGGTACAATGAGCAGTTCTTC

J gene: TRBJ2-1
D gene: .
V gene: TRBV5-5
clone size: .
CDR3 protein: CASSWDIFGEQFF
CDR3 DNA: TGTGCCAGCAGCTGGGACATTTTTGGTGAGCAGTTCTTC

J gene: TRBJ1-5
D gene: TRBD1
V gene: TRBV27
clone size: once
CDR3 protein: CASSLSGGQFYSNQPQHF
CDR3 DNA: TGTGCCAGCAGTTTATCGGGGGGACAGTTTTATAGCAATCAGCCCCAGCATTTT

J gene: TRBJ1-2
D gene: .
V gene: TRBV29-1
clone size: .
CDR3 protein: CSATRVNYGYTF
CDR3 DNA: TGCAGCGCGACCAGGGTTAACTATGGCTACACCTTC

J gene: TRBJ2-3
D gene: .
V gene: TRBV11-2
clone size: .
CDR3 protein: CASSLGLSGSTDTQYF
CDR3 DNA: TGTGCCAGCAGCTTAGGGCTTAGCGGCAGCACAGATACGCAGTATTTT

J gene: TRBJ1-2
D gene: .
V gene: TRBV12-3/TRBV12-4
clone size: .
CDR3 protein: CASNRGGGYTF
CDR3 DNA: TGTGCCAGCAACCGGGGTGGTGGCTACACCTTC

J gene: TRBJ2-3
D gene: TRBD2
V gene: TRBV3-1/TRBV3-2
clone size: .
CDR3 protein: CASSRALSGGTDTQYF
CDR3 DNA: TGTGCCAGCAGCCGCGCTTTGAGCGGGGGCACAGATACGCAGTATTTT

J gene: TRBJ1-3
D gene: TRBD1
V gene: TRBV5-1
clone size: .
CDR3 protein: CASSAGTGGGNTIYF
CDR3 DNA: TGCGCCAGCAGCGCCGGGACAGGGGGTGGAAACACCATATATTTT